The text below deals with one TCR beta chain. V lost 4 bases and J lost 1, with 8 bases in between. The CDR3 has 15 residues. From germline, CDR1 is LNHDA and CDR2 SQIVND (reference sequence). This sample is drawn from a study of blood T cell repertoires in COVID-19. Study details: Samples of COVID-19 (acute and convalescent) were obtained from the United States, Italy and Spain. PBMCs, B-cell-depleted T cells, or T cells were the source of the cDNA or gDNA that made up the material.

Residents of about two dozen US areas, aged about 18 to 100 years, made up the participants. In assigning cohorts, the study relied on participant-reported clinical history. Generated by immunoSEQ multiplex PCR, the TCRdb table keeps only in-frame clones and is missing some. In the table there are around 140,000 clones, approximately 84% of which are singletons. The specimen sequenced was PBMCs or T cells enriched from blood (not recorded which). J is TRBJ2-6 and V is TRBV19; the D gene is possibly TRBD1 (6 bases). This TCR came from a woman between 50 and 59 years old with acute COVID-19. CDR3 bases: TGTGCCAGTAGTACCGGGACATCTGGGGCCAACGTCCTGACTTTC. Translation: CASSTGTSGANVLTF.